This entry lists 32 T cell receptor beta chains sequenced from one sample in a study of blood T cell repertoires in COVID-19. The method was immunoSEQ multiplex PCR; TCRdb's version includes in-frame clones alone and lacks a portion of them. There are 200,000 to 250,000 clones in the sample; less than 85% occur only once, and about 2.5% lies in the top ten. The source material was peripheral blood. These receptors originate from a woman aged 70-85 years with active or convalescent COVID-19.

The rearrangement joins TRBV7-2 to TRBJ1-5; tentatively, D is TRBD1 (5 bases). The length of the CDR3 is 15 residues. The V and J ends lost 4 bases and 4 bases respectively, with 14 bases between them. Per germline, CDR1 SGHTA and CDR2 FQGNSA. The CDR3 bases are TGTGCCAGCAGCTCAGACAGCCGGGGGAATCAGCCCCAGCATTTT. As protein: CASSSDSRGNQPQHF.

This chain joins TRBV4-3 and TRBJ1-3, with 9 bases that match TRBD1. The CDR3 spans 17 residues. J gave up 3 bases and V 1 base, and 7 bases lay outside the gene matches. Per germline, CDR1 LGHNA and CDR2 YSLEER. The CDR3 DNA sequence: TGCGCCAGCAGCCAAGCCTTTACAGGGGGCCTTGGAAACACCATATATTTT. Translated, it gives CASSQAFTGGLGNTIYF.

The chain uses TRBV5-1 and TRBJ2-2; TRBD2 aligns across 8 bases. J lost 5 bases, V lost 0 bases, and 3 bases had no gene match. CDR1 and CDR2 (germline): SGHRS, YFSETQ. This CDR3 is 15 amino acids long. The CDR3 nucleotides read TGCGCCAGCAGCTTGGTCGCGGGGGGAACCGGGGAGCTGTTTTTT. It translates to CASSLVAGGTGELFF.

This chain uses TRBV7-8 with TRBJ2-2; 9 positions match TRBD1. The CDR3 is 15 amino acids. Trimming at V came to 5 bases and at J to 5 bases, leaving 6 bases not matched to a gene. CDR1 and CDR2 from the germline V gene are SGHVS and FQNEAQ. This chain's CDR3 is CASSTTGGATGELFF. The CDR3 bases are TGTGCCAGCAGCACAACAGGGGGCGCGACCGGGGAGCTGTTTTTT.

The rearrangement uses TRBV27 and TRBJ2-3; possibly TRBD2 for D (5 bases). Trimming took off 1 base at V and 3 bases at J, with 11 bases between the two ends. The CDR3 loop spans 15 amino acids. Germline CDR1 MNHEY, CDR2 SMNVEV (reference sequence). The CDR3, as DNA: TGTGCCAGCAGTTTATTTTACCTAGCAACAGATACGCAGTATTTT. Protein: CASSLFYLATDTQYF.

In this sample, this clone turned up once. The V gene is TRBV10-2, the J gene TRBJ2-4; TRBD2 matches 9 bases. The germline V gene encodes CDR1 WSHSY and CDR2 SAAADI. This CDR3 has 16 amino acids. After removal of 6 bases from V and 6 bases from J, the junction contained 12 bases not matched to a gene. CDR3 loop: CASRPSGAGGGNIQYF. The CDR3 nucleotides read TGCGCCAGCAGACCCTCAGGAGCGGGAGGCGGAAACATTCAGTACTTC.

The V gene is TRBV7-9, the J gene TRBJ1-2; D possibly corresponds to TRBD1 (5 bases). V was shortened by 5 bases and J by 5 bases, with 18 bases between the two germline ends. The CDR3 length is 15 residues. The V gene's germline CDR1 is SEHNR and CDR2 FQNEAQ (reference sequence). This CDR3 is CASSLREVRRYGYTF. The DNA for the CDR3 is TGTGCCAGCAGCCTCAGGGAGGTCCGTAGGTATGGCTACACCTTC.

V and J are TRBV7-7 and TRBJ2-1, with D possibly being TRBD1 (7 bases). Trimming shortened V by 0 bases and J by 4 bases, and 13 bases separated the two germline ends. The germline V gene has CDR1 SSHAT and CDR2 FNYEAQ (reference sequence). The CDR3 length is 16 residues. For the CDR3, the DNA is TGTGCCAGCAGCTTAGCGACCGCAGGGGGGTACAATGAGCAGTTCTTC. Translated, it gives CASSLATAGGYNEQFF. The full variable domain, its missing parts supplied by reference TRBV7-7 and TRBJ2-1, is GAGVSQSPRYKVTKRGQDVTLRCDPISSHATLYWYQQALGQGPEFLTYFNYEAQPDKSGLPSDRFSAERPEGSISTLTIQRTEQRDSAMYRCASSLATAGGYNEQFFGPGTRLTVL.

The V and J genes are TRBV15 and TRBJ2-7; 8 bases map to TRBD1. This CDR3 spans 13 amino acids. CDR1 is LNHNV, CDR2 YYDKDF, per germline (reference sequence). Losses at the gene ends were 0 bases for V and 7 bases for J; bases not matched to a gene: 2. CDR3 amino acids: CATSRDQGAEQYF. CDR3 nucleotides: TGTGCCACCAGCAGAGACCAGGGGGCGGAGCAGTACTTC.

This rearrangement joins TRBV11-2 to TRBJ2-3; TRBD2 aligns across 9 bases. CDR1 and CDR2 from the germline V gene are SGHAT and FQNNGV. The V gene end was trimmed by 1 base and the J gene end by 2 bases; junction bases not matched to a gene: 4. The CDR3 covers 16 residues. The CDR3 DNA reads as TGTGCCAGCAGCTTAGTAGCGGGGGTCCTCACAGATACGCAGTATTTT. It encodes CASSLVAGVLTDTQYF.

The CDR3 sequence is CASSQLLPRQGGTDTQYF. In DNA, the CDR3 is TGCGCCAGCAGCCAATTACTCCCTAGACAGGGTGGCACAGATACGCAGTATTTT. The rearrangement uses TRBV4-1 and TRBJ2-3; 7 nucleotides match TRBD1. This CDR3 has 18 residues. The junction had 12 bases not matched to a gene; V was cut back by 2 bases and J by 1 base. The V gene's germline CDR1 is MGHRA and CDR2 YSYEKL.

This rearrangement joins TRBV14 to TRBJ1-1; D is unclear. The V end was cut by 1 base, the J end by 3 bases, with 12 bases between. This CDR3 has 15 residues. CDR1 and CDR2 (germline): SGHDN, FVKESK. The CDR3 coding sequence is TGTGCCAGCAGCCAAGTCTCCCCAGGTTACACTGAAGCTTTCTTT. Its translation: CASSQVSPGYTEAFF.

This CDR3 is CASSQDSFLSTDTQYF. The CDR3 DNA is TGCGCCAGCAGCCAGGATAGCTTCCTAAGCACAGATACGCAGTATTTT. This sequence joins TRBV4-1 and TRBJ2-3; no clear D gene. The CDR3 has 16 residues. Trimming shortened V by 3 bases and J by 0 bases, and 13 bases separated the two germline ends. Germline values: CDR1 MGHRA, CDR2 YSYEKL.

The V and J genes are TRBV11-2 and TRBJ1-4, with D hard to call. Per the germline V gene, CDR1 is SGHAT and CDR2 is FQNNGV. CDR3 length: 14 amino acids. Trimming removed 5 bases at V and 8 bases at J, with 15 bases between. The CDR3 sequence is CASSRVDLREKLFF. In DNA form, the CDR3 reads TGTGCCAGCAGCCGGGTAGATTTACGGGAAAAACTGTTTTTT.

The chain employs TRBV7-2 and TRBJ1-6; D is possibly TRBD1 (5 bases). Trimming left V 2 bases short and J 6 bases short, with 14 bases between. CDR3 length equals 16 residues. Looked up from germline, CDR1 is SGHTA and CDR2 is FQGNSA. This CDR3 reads CASSLWGGVPNSPLHF. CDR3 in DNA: TGTGCCAGCAGCTTATGGGGGGGAGTTCCTAATTCACCCCTCCACTTT.

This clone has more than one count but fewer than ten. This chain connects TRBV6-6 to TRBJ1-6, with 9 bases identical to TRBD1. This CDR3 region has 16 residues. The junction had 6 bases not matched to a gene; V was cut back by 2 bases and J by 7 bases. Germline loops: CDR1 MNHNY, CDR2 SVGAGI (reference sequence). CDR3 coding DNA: TGTGCCAGCAGTTACCGTCAGGGACAGGGCAATTCACCCCTCCACTTT. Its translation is CASSYRQGQGNSPLHF.

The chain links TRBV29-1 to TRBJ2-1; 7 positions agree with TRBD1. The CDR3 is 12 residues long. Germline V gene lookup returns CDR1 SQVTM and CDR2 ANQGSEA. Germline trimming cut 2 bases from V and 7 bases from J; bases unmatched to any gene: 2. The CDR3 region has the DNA TGCAGCGTTGAAAAGGGGGCAAATGAGCAGTTCTTC. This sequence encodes CSVEKGANEQFF.

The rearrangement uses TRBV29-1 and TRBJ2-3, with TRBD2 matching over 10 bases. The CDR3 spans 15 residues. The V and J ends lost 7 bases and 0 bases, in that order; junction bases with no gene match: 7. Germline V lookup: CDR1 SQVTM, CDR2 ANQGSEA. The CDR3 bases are TGCAGCGCCCGGACTAGCGGTGAGAGCACAGATACGCAGTATTTT. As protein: CSARTSGESTDTQYF.

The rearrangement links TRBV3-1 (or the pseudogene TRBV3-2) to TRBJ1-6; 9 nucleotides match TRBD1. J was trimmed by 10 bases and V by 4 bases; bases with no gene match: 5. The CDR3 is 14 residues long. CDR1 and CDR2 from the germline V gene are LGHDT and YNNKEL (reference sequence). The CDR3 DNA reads TGTGCCAGCAGCCCTGGACAGGGGTGGTCACCCCTCCACTTT. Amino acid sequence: CASSPGQGWSPLHF.

DNA for the CDR3: TGTGCCAGTAGTCAAGGGCAGGGTGGGACTGAAGCTTTCTTT. This sequence encodes CASSQGQGGTEAFF. V usage is TRBV19 and J usage is TRBJ1-1, with D maybe TRBD1 (5 bases). The CDR3 spans 14 residues. Per germline, CDR1 LNHDA and CDR2 SQIVND (reference sequence). The V and J ends lost 5 bases and 5 bases respectively, with 15 bases between them. The variable domain in full, completed from reference TRBV19 and TRBJ1-1, reads DGGITQSPKYLFRKEGQNVTLSCEQNLNHDAMYWYRQDPGQGLRLIYYSQIVNDFQKGDIAEGYSVSREKKESFPLTVTSAQKNPTAFYLCASSQGQGGTEAFFGQGTRLTVV.

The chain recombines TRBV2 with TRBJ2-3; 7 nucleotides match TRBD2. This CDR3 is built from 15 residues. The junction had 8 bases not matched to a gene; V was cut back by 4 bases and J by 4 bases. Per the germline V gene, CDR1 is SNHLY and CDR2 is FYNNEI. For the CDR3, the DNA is TGTGCCAGCAGTGGATTGGGCGGGAGATCAGATACGCAGTATTTT. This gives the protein CASSGLGGRSDTQYF.

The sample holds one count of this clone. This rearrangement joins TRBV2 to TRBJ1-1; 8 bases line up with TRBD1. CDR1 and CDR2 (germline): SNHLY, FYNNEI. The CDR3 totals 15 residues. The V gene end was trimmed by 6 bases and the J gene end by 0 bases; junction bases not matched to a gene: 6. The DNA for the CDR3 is TGTGCCAGCAGGGGGACAGGTACCGTGAACACTGAAGCTTTCTTT. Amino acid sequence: CASRGTGTVNTEAFF.

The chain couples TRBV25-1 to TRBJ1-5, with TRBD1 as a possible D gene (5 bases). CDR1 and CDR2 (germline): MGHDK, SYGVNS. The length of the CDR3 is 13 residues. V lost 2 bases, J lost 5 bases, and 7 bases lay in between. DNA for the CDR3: TGTGCCAGCAGTGAAGGGGCCTATCAGCCCCAGCATTTT. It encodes CASSEGAYQPQHF. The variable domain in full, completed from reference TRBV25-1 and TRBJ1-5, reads EADIYQTPRYLVIGTGKKITLECSQTMGHDKMYWYQQDPGMELHLIHYSYGVNSTEKGDLSSESTVSRIRTEHFPLTLESARPSHTSQYLCASSEGAYQPQHFGDGTRLSIL.

This chain's CDR3 is CASSQDPLGGNTIYF. The CDR3 DNA is TGCGCCAGCAGCCAAGATCCTCTGGGAGGGAACACCATATATTTT. The rearrangement joins TRBV4-1 to TRBJ1-3; D not certain. This CDR3 is 15 amino acids long. Per germline, CDR1 MGHRA and CDR2 YSYEKL. V lost 0 bases and J 7 bases, leaving 13 bases between the germline ends.

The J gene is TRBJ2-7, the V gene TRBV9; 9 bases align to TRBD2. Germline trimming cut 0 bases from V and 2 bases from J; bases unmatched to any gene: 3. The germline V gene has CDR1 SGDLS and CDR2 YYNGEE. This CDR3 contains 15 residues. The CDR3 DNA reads TGTGCCAGCAGCGTAGAGGGCGGGGGGGCCTACGAGCAGTACTTC. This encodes CASSVEGGGAYEQYF.

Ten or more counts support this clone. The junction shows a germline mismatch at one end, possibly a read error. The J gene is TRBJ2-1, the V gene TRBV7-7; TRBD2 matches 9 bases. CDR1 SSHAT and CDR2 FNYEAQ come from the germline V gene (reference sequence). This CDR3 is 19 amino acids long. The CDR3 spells CASSLASPAYSGSGNEQFF. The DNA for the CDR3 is TGTGCTAGCAGCTTAGCGTCCCCCGCTTATAGCGGGAGCGGCAATGAGCAGTTCTTC.

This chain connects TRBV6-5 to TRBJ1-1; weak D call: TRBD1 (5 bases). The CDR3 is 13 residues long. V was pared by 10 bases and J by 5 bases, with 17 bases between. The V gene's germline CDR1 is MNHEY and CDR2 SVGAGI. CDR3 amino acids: CATRGQLGTEAFF. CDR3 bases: TGTGCCACCCGAGGACAACTGGGGACTGAAGCTTTCTTT.

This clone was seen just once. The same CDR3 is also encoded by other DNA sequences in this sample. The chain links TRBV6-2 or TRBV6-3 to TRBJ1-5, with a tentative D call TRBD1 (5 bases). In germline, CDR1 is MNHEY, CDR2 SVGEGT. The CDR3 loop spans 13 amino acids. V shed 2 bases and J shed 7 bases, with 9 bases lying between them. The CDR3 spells CASSYRGGQPQHF. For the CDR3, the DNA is TGTGCCAGCAGTTACAGGGGAGGCCAGCCCCAGCATTTT.

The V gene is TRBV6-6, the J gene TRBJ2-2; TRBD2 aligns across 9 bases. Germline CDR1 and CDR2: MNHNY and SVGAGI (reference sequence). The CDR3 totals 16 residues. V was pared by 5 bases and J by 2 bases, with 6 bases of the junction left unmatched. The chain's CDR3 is CASSRLAVPNTGELFF. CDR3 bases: TGTGCCAGCAGTCGACTAGCGGTGCCCAACACCGGGGAGCTGTTTTTT.

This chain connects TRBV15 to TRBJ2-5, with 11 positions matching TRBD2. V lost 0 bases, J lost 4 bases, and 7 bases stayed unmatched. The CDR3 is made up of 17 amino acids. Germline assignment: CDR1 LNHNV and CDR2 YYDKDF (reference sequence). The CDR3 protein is CATSRDRTSGPSETQYF. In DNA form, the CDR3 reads TGTGCCACCAGCAGAGATAGGACTAGCGGGCCGTCAGAGACCCAGTACTTC.

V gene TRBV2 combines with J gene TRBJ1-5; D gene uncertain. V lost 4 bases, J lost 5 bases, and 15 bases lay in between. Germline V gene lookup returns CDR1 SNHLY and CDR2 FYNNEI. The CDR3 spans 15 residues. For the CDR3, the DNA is TGTGCCAGCAGTGTGAAGGAGCCCTGGGATCAGCCCCAGCATTTT. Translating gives CASSVKEPWDQPQHF.

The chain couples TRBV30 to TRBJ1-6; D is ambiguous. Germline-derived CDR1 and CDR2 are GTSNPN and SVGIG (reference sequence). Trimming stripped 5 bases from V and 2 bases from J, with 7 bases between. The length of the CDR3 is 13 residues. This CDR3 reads CAWATTYNSPLHF. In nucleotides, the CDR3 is TGTGCCTGGGCCACTACCTATAATTCACCCCTCCACTTT.